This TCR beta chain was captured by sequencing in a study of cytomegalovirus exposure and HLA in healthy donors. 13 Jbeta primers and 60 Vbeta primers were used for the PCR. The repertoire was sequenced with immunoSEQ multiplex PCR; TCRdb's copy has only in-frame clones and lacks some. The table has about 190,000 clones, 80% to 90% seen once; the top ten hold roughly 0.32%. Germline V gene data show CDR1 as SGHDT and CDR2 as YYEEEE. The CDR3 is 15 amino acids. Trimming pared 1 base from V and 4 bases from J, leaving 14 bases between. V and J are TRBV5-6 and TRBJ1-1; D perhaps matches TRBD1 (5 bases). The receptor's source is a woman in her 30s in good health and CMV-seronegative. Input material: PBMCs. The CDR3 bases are TGTGCCAGCAGCTTGAGTATAGGGGCTGTCACTGAAGCTTTCTTT. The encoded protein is CASSLSIGAVTEAFF.